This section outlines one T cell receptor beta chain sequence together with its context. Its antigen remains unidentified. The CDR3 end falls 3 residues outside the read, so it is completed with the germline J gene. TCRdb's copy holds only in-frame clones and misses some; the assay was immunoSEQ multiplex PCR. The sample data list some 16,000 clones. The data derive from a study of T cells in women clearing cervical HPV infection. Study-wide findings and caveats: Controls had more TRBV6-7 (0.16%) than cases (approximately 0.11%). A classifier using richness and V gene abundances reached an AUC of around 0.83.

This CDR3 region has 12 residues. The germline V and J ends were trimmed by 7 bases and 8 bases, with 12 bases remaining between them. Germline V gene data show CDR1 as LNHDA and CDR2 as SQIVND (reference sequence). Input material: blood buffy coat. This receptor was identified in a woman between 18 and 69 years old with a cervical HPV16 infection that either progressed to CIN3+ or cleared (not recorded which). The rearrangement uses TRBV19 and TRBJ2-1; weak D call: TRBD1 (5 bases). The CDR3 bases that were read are TGTGCCAGTATCAGTAGGGGCGATGAG. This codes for CASISRGDE. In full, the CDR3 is CASISRGDEQFF.